A single sample gave rise to the 23 T cell receptor beta chains below, sequenced in a study of technical replicates of blood from a handful of donors. Clones were read by immunoSEQ multiplex PCR, and TCRdb kept only the in-frame ones, dropping some. This sample has fewer than 95,000 clones, with roughly 90% found just once. The sample taken for sequencing was T cells isolated from PBMCs. These receptors were obtained from a human donor in good health.

The J gene is TRBJ2-2, the V gene TRBV6-1; the match to TRBD2 covers 10 bases. Germline V gene lookup returns CDR1 MNHNS and CDR2 SASEGT. Germline trimming cut 4 bases from V and 6 bases from J; bases unmatched to any gene: 2. The CDR3 has 14 residues. CDR3 nucleotides: TGTGCCAGCAGTGTCGGGACTAGCGCCGGGGAGCTGTTTTTT. It translates to CASSVGTSAGELFF.

This chain uses TRBV5-1 with TRBJ2-2, with 8 positions matching TRBD2. This CDR3 contains 16 residues. V was clipped by 4 bases and J by 4 bases; unmatched bases: 9. CDR1 is SGHRS, CDR2 YFSETQ, per germline. The CDR3 sequence: CASSPVSSGITGELFF. CDR3 bases: TGCGCCAGCAGCCCCGTAAGTAGCGGGATCACCGGGGAGCTGTTTTTT.

The chain joins TRBV15 to TRBJ1-4, with 9 bases fitting TRBD1. The germline V gene has CDR1 LNHNV and CDR2 YYDKDF (reference sequence). The CDR3 is 15 residues long. Trimming took 1 base from V and 8 from J; bases not matched to a gene: 5. The CDR3 sequence is CATSRVTGGKEKLFF. The DNA of the CDR3 is TGTGCCACCAGCAGAGTGACAGGGGGTAAAGAAAAACTGTTTTTT. Together with reference TRBV15 and TRBJ1-4, the CDR3 gives the full variable domain: DAMVIQNPRYQVTQFGKPVTLSCSQTLNHNVMYWYQQKSSQAPKLLFHYYDKDFNNEADTPDNFQSRRPNTSFCFLDIRSPGLGDTAMYLCATSRVTGGKEKLFFGSGTQLSVL.

The gene calls are TRBV2 and TRBJ1-2, with D possibly TRBD1 on 6 matching bases. The germline CDR1 and CDR2 sequences are SNHLY and FYNNEI. This CDR3 contains 15 residues. Trimming took off 2 bases at V and 3 bases at J, with 13 bases between the two ends. DNA of the CDR3: TGTGCCAGCAGTGAACTCTGGGGACACTACTATGGCTACACCTTC. Amino acids: CASSELWGHYYGYTF.

This chain connects TRBV28 to TRBJ1-1, with D possibly TRBD1 on 5 matching bases. V lost 5 bases and J 1 base, leaving 5 bases between the germline ends. The CDR3 sequence is 12 residues long. Germline CDR1 reads MDHEN; CDR2 reads SYDVKM. The CDR3 loop is CASSRGNTEAFF. DNA of the CDR3: TGTGCCAGCAGTAGGGGGAACACTGAAGCTTTCTTT.

This clone was seen once. The chain combines TRBV4-1 with TRBJ2-7; TRBD2 agrees at 11 bases. CDR1 MGHRA and CDR2 YSYEKL come from the germline V gene. J gave up 0 bases and V 6 bases, and 7 bases lay outside the gene matches. There are 16 residues in the CDR3. This CDR3 is CASSLEGTSGSYEQYF. The CDR3 DNA reads TGCGCCAGCAGTCTCGAAGGGACTAGCGGCTCCTACGAGCAGTACTTC.

This chain uses TRBV15 with TRBJ2-3; TRBD2 agrees at 9 bases. V shed 0 bases and J 5 bases; nucleotides not matched to a gene: 3. This CDR3 spans 15 amino acids. CDR1 is LNHNV and CDR2 is YYDKDF in the germline V gene (reference sequence). The CDR3 DNA is TGTGCCACCAGCAGAGAGGGACTAGCCAAAGATACGCAGTATTTT. Protein sequence: CATSREGLAKDTQYF.

The rearrangement uses TRBV5-8 and TRBJ2-7, with D possibly being TRBD2 (6 bases). Trimming took 1 base from V and 6 from J, leaving 11 bases between them. CDR3 size: 13 residues. The V gene's germline CDR1 is SGHTS and CDR2 YDEGEE. The CDR3 spells CASSLWRVGEQYF. Written as DNA, the CDR3 is TGTGCCAGCAGCTTGTGGAGGGTCGGCGAGCAGTACTTC. The full variable domain, rest sourced from reference TRBV5-8 and TRBJ2-7, is EAGVTQSPTHLIKTRGQQATLRCSPISGHTSVYWYQQALGLGLQFLLWYDEGEERNRGNFPPRFSGRQFPNYSSELNVNALELEDSALYLCASSLWRVGEQYFGPGTRLTVT.

The chain is built from TRBV5-1 and TRBJ2-5, with a possible D match to TRBD2 (6 bases). Between the trimmed V and J ends, which lost 4 bases and 3 bases, there was a span of 16 bases. The CDR3 length is 15 residues. Germline loops: CDR1 SGHRS, CDR2 YFSETQ. The CDR3 sequence: CASSLSGPLKETQYF. The CDR3, as DNA: TGCGCCAGCAGCCTTAGCGGCCCCCTTAAAGAGACCCAGTACTTC.

The DNA for the CDR3 is TGTGCCTGGAGTGGGGACAGCCAGTTGGGTAGAGAGACCCAGTACTTC. Amino acid sequence: CAWSGDSQLGRETQYF. This chain connects TRBV30 to TRBJ2-5; TRBD1 agrees at 7 bases. Germline V CDR1 and CDR2: GTSNPN, SVGIG (reference sequence). V lost 1 base to trimming and J lost 4 bases; unmatched junction nucleotides: 12. The CDR3 length is 16 residues.

This clone was recorded only once. V usage is TRBV19 and J usage is TRBJ1-1, with D possibly TRBD1 on 5 matching bases. The CDR3 runs to 14 residues. The V end was cut by 9 bases, the J end by 0 bases, with 14 bases between. CDR1 is LNHDA, CDR2 SQIVND, per germline (reference sequence). The CDR3 DNA sequence: TGTGCCAGCGGGGGGGAGGCAATGAACACTGAAGCTTTCTTT. It encodes CASGGEAMNTEAFF. Complete variable domain (other parts from reference TRBV19 and TRBJ1-1): DGGITQSPKYLFRKEGQNVTLSCEQNLNHDAMYWYRQDPGQGLRLIYYSQIVNDFQKGDIAEGYSVSREKKESFPLTVTSAQKNPTAFYLCASGGEAMNTEAFFGQGTRLTVV.

The J gene is TRBJ1-4, the V gene TRBV27, with 10 bases lining up with TRBD1. Germline V gene data show CDR1 as MNHEY and CDR2 as SMNVEV (reference sequence). The CDR3 contains 15 residues. Trimming cost V 4 bases and J 12 bases; bases outside gene matches: 11. CDR3 nucleotide sequence: TGTGCCAGCAGTTCGATCGATAGACAGGGGGCAGAACTGTTTTTT. Its translation is CASSSIDRQGAELFF.

V usage is TRBV28 and J usage is TRBJ2-7; the D gene is possibly TRBD1 (5 bases). In germline, CDR1 is MDHEN, CDR2 SYDVKM. The CDR3 is made up of 14 amino acids. Deletions cut 7 bases from V and 3 bases from J, with 16 bases between. The CDR3 coding sequence is TGTGCCAGCACTAACCACAGGAAGAACTACGAGCAGTACTTC. It encodes CASTNHRKNYEQYF.

This clone was observed once. The chain combines TRBV21-1 with TRBJ2-7; the table assigns TRBD2, which was not confirmed against the DNA. TRBV21-1 is marked as a pseudogene. The CDR3 extends over 14 amino acids. CDR3 protein: CASTRGGTTYEQYF. The CDR3 nucleotides read TGTGCCAGCACTCGCGGAGGGACGACCTACGAGCAGTACTTC.

This chain joins TRBV7-9 and TRBJ1-2; D call uncertain. The length of the CDR3 is 13 residues. Per germline, CDR1 SEHNR and CDR2 FQNEAQ (reference sequence). Trimming pared 0 bases from V and 4 bases from J, leaving 6 bases between. The CDR3 loop reads CASSLAQLYGYTF. The CDR3 nucleotides are TGTGCCAGCAGCTTAGCACAGCTCTATGGCTACACCTTC.

This clone has a handful of counts. This chain uses TRBV15 with TRBJ1-1; D remains unclear. Between the trimmed V and J ends, which lost 0 bases and 0 bases, there was a span of 8 bases. CDR1 is LNHNV and CDR2 is YYDKDF in the germline V gene (reference sequence). This CDR3 spans 15 amino acids. This CDR3 is CATSREGRMNTEAFF. The CDR3 nucleotides read TGTGCCACCAGCAGAGAAGGGAGAATGAACACTGAAGCTTTCTTT.

DNA for the CDR3: TGTGCCAGCAGTTTTTTTTTCACAGGCACAGATACGCAGTATTTT. Translating it yields CASSFFFTGTDTQYF. The J gene is TRBJ2-3, the V gene TRBV27, with D unclear. Germline CDR1 and CDR2: MNHEY and SMNVEV (reference sequence). CDR3 length equals 15 residues. Between the trimmed V and J ends, which lost 3 bases and 1 base, there was a span of 11 bases.

The V gene is TRBV2, the J gene TRBJ1-3, with TRBD1 matching over 9 bases. CDR3 length: 14 amino acids. Losses at the gene ends were 4 bases for V and 5 bases for J; bases not matched to a gene: 3. Germline CDR1 reads SNHLY; CDR2 reads FYNNEI. As DNA, the CDR3 is TGTGCCAGCAGTGGGGACAGGGCCAGAAACACCATATATTTT. It specifies CASSGDRARNTIYF.

This chain joins TRBV27 and TRBJ2-1; D perhaps matches TRBD2 (6 bases). Germline assignment: CDR1 MNHEY and CDR2 SMNVEV (reference sequence). CDR3 size: 14 residues. The V end lost 7 bases, the J end lost 6 bases, and 16 bases lay between the germline ends. The CDR3 reads CASTWGGSGNEQFF. The CDR3, as DNA: TGTGCCAGCACCTGGGGAGGTTCGGGCAATGAGCAGTTCTTC.

V gene TRBV11-2 combines with J gene TRBJ2-7; TRBD2 matches at 11 bases. The V gene's germline CDR1 is SGHAT and CDR2 FQNNGV. V gave up 4 bases and J gave up 6 bases; unmatched junction bases: 5. This CDR3 contains 14 residues. CDR3 bases: TGTGCCAGCAGCTACGCTGGGACTAGCGGCGAGCAGTACTTC. The encoded protein is CASSYAGTSGEQYF.

The chain is built from TRBV4-2 and TRBJ1-2; 8 nucleotides agree with TRBD1. With V trimmed by 0 bases and J by 3 bases, 9 bases remained unmatched. This CDR3 comprises 17 residues. The germline CDR1 and CDR2 sequences are LGHNA and YNFKEQ. CDR3 residues: CASSQDQGRGQDYGYTF. In DNA form, the CDR3 reads TGTGCCAGCAGCCAAGATCAAGGCAGGGGGCAAGACTATGGCTACACCTTC.

The chain combines TRBV7-9 with TRBJ1-2, with TRBD1 matching over 8 bases. The CDR3 has 16 amino acids. Per the germline V gene, CDR1 is SEHNR and CDR2 is FQNEAQ (reference sequence). The ends lost 4 bases at V and 6 bases at J; junction bases unmatched: 13. The CDR3 here is CASSSRTVQGAHGYTF. The CDR3 DNA is TGTGCCAGCAGCTCCCGGACGGTGCAGGGGGCGCATGGCTACACCTTC.

The genes are TRBV4-2 and TRBJ2-7, with TRBD2 matching over 10 bases. This CDR3 has 16 residues. The germline V gene has CDR1 LGHNA and CDR2 YNFKEQ. V lost 1 base, J lost 4 bases, and 7 bases stayed unmatched. The CDR3 reads CASSQAPASGSYEQYF. CDR3 nucleotides: TGTGCCAGCAGCCAAGCCCCAGCTAGCGGGAGTTACGAGCAGTACTTC.